The 32 T cell receptor beta chains below were found in one sample sequenced in a study of shared clonotypes between healthy human individuals. The repertoire was sequenced with immunoSEQ multiplex PCR; TCRdb's copy has only in-frame clones and lacks some. The table records roughly 1 million clones, around 74% of them present only once. The sample consisted of memory CD4+ T cells sorted from blood. Subset specified: CD45RA-negative fraction. The receptor source for this set is a man between 18 and 29 years old in good health.

The gene calls are TRBV25-1 and TRBJ1-1; 8 bases are a match to TRBD1. J lost 4 bases, V lost 3 bases, and 10 bases had no gene match. In germline, CDR1 is MGHDK, CDR2 SYGVNS. The CDR3 contains 16 residues. CDR3 sequence (DNA): TGTGCCAGCAGTGAGTTAATTAATACAGGGGGCACTGAAGCTTTCTTT. Translating gives CASSELINTGGTEAFF.

This clone was counted a few times. J is TRBJ2-5 and V is TRBV7-2; maybe TRBD2 (5 bases). Trimming took off 1 base at V and 5 bases at J, with 14 bases between the two ends. The CDR3 contains 15 residues. The germline gives CDR1 SGHTA, CDR2 FQGNSA. The CDR3 region is CASSLGRGSVETQYF. The CDR3 nucleotides read TGTGCCAGCAGCTTAGGTAGAGGGTCGGTTGAGACCCAGTACTTC.

The chain links TRBV5-1 to TRBJ1-6, with no clear D. Germline-derived CDR1 and CDR2 are SGHRS and YFSETQ. The CDR3 is 13 amino acids. The V gene lost 5 bases and the J gene lost 10 bases, with 13 bases spanning the gap. The CDR3, as DNA: TGCGCCAGCAGTTGGAGGGAAGGATCACCCCTCCACTTT. Translation: CASSWREGSPLHF.

This clone occurred a few times. The chain carries TRBV2 and TRBJ2-2; 7 bases fit TRBD1. The CDR3 loop spans 16 amino acids. From germline, CDR1 is SNHLY and CDR2 FYNNEI. Trimming took 7 bases from V and 0 from J; bases not matched to a gene: 8. For the CDR3, the DNA is TGTGCCAGCAAGGACAGGTTATCGACGAACACCGGGGAGCTGTTTTTT. Translated, it gives CASKDRLSTNTGELFF.

Written as DNA, the CDR3 is TGTGCCTTCCGAAGGGAGACTAACACTGAAGCTTTCTTT. Amino acids: CAFRRETNTEAFF. The J gene is TRBJ1-1, the V gene TRBV30; no reliable D call. The CDR3 has 13 residues. Trimming cost V 7 bases and J 2 bases, with 14 bases left between them. Germline lookup yields CDR1 GTSNPN and CDR2 SVGIG (reference sequence).

The V gene is TRBV5-6, the J gene TRBJ2-2, with 8 bases fitting TRBD2. From germline, CDR1 is SGHDT and CDR2 YYEEEE. The CDR3 sequence is 16 residues long. The V segment lost 4 bases and the J segment 0 bases; nucleotides outside the gene matches: 5. The CDR3 DNA sequence: TGTGCCAGCAGCCCATTAGCGGGAACGAACACCGGGGAGCTGTTTTTT. It translates to CASSPLAGTNTGELFF.

The chain joins TRBV10-3 to TRBJ1-1, with TRBD1 identical over 11 bases. V lost 5 bases, J lost 11 bases, and 13 bases stayed unmatched. The CDR3 totals 15 residues. Germline CDR1 is ENHRY and CDR2 is SYGVKD. CDR3: CAISKGAGTGGMAFF. CDR3 in DNA: TGTGCCATCAGTAAGGGTGCCGGGACAGGGGGGATGGCTTTCTTT.

V is TRBV6-6 and J is TRBJ2-5, with D maybe TRBD2 (6 bases). Germline lookup yields CDR1 MNHNY and CDR2 SVGAGI (reference sequence). V was pared by 6 bases and J by 2 bases, with 16 bases between. The CDR3 runs 15 residues. The CDR3 DNA follows: TGTGCCAGCAGAAACACCAAGAGCGGGCAAGAGACCCAGTACTTC. This translates into CASRNTKSGQETQYF.

The chain uses TRBV9 and TRBJ1-4; the match to TRBD1 covers 7 bases. Germline CDR1 is SGDLS and CDR2 is YYNGEE. The CDR3 sequence is 15 residues long. Germline trimming cut 3 bases from V and 3 bases from J; bases unmatched to any gene: 5. The CDR3 DNA reads TGTGCCAGCAGCGGCGGGGACAGCTCTAATGAAAAACTGTTTTTT. Translating gives CASSGGDSSNEKLFF.

The chain uses TRBV5-4 and TRBJ2-5, with D possibly being TRBD1 or TRBD2 (5 bases each). The germline V gene encodes CDR1 SGHNT and CDR2 YYREEE (reference sequence). V was trimmed by 2 bases and J by 5 bases, leaving 16 bases between them. This CDR3 has 15 residues. CDR3: CASSLGSRGSETQYF. The DNA for the CDR3 is TGTGCCAGCAGCTTAGGTTCCCGGGGCTCGGAGACCCAGTACTTC.

The chain links TRBV7-6 to TRBJ2-7, with 7 bases matching TRBD1. This CDR3 contains 15 residues. J gave up 2 bases and V 0 bases, and 4 bases lay outside the gene matches. The germline V gene has CDR1 SGHVS and CDR2 FNYEAQ. CDR3 loop: CASSLAEQGPYEQYF. In DNA form, the CDR3 reads TGTGCCAGCAGCTTAGCCGAACAGGGGCCCTACGAGCAGTACTTC. The full variable domain, with the rest looked up from reference TRBV7-6 and TRBJ2-7, is GAGVSQSPRYKVTKRGQDVALRCDPISGHVSLYWYRQALGQGPEFLTYFNYEAQQDKSGLPNDRFSAERPEGSISTLTIQRTEQRDSAMYRCASSLAEQGPYEQYFGPGTRLTVT.

The rearrangement joins TRBV5-5 to TRBJ2-5, with D possibly TRBD1 on 5 matching bases. The CDR3 has 14 amino acids. V lost 2 bases and J 1 base, leaving 9 bases between the germline ends. The germline V gene encodes CDR1 SGHKS and CDR2 YYEKEE (reference sequence). Here the CDR3 DNA reads TGTGCCAGCAGCTTATCCGACAGCCAAGAGACCCAGTACTTC. Protein sequence: CASSLSDSQETQYF.

The chain recombines TRBV6-1 with TRBJ1-2, with a weak D call TRBD1 (5 bases). Deletions cut 5 bases from V and 4 bases from J, with 14 bases between. Per the germline V gene, CDR1 is MNHNS and CDR2 is SASEGT. This CDR3 has 14 residues. In DNA, the CDR3 is TGTGCCAGCAGTTTCGTGGGGGGAGGCTATGGCTACACCTTC. This gives the protein CASSFVGGGYGYTF.

The genes are TRBV19 and TRBJ1-4; D possibly corresponds to TRBD1 (5 bases). Germline V lookup: CDR1 LNHDA, CDR2 SQIVND (reference sequence). The CDR3 is 14 amino acids. The ends were cut back, 1 base at V and 11 bases at J, with 14 bases in the middle. Here the CDR3 reads CASSIVSDRIKLFF. In DNA form, the CDR3 reads TGTGCCAGTAGTATAGTATCTGACAGAATCAAACTGTTTTTT.

This clone was detected once. The chain links TRBV11-2 to TRBJ1-1; D might be TRBD1 (6 bases). Deletions cut 5 bases from V and 0 bases from J, with 13 bases between. This CDR3 is 15 amino acids long. The germline V gene has CDR1 SGHAT and CDR2 FQNNGV. The CDR3 reads CASSPVRGVNTEAFF. The CDR3 coding sequence is TGTGCCAGCAGCCCCGTTAGGGGGGTGAACACTGAAGCTTTCTTT.

The J gene is TRBJ1-5, the V gene TRBV6-5, with a possible D match to TRBD1 (5 bases). V shed 10 bases and J shed 6 bases, with 22 bases lying between them. Germline assignment: CDR1 MNHEY and CDR2 SVGAGI. The CDR3 is 15 residues long. CDR3 DNA: TGTGCCACCGCGCAGACAGCGAGCTTTGGTCAGCCCCAGCATTTT. Its protein is CATAQTASFGQPQHF.

The J gene is TRBJ2-5, the V gene TRBV2, with D maybe TRBD2 (7 bases). Germline values: CDR1 SNHLY, CDR2 FYNNEI. The length of the CDR3 is 15 residues. V lost 6 bases to trimming and J lost 4 bases, with 18 bases between them. The CDR3 loop is CASRSDGGGGETQYF. CDR3 DNA: TGTGCCAGCAGGAGTGACGGGGGCGGGGGAGAGACCCAGTACTTC.

This sequence joins TRBV23-1 and TRBJ1-1; D ambiguous. TRBV23-1 is placed among ORFs of uncertain function. The CDR3 is 15 residues long. V was cut by 0 bases and J by 1 base, with 9 bases left in between. The CDR3 DNA follows: TGCGCCAGCAGTCAATCCCAGGACCAGAACACTGAAGCTTTCTTT. This codes for CASSQSQDQNTEAFF.

The chain is built from TRBV2 and TRBJ1-5; 7 bases match TRBD1. Germline-derived CDR1 and CDR2 are SNHLY and FYNNEI. Unmatched junction bases numbered 8, after V lost 3 bases and J lost 15 bases. CDR3 length: 12 amino acids. This CDR3 is CASSEDRDSGHF. The CDR3, as DNA: TGTGCCAGCAGTGAGGACCGGGACAGCGGGCATTTT.

The chain carries TRBV11-2 and TRBJ2-2; no definite D call. The CDR3 loop spans 14 amino acids. Per germline, CDR1 SGHAT and CDR2 FQNNGV. Trimming shortened V by 0 bases and J by 1 base, and 3 bases separated the two germline ends. DNA for the CDR3: TGTGCCAGCAGCTTAGAGTGGAACACCGGGGAGCTGTTTTTT. Its translation is CASSLEWNTGELFF. Full variable domain (rest looked up from reference TRBV11-2 and TRBJ2-2): EAGVAQSPRYKIIEKRQSVAFWCNPISGHATLYWYQQILGQGPKLLIQFQNNGVVDDSQLPKDRFSAERLKGVDSTLKIQPAKLEDSAVYLCASSLEWNTGELFFGEGSRLTVL.

The genes are TRBV6-6 and TRBJ1-5; 7 bases match TRBD1. The CDR3 length is 16 residues. With 2 bases clipped from V and 0 bases from J, the junction kept 4 bases outside the gene matches. The germline V gene encodes CDR1 MNHNY and CDR2 SVGAGI (reference sequence). The CDR3 region is CASSYPTGYSNQPQHF. CDR3 DNA sequence: TGTGCCAGCAGTTACCCGACAGGGTATAGCAATCAGCCCCAGCATTTT.

This clone has only one observation. This chain connects TRBV4-2 to TRBJ1-4, with D hard to call. CDR1 and CDR2 (germline): LGHNA, YNFKEQ. The CDR3 sequence is 15 residues long. The V end was cut by 2 bases, the J end by 3 bases, with 10 bases between. Here the CDR3 reads CASSQRSGANEKLFF. As DNA, the CDR3 is TGTGCCAGCAGCCAACGATCCGGGGCTAATGAAAAACTGTTTTTT.

Details on this clone: The same CDR3 can be traced to other DNA sequences in this sample. The chain couples TRBV6-1 to TRBJ1-3; no clear D gene. The V end was cut by 6 bases, the J end by 4 bases, with 4 bases between. The CDR3 length is 11 residues. The germline gives CDR1 MNHNS, CDR2 SASEGT. CDR3 DNA sequence: TGTGCCAGCAGGGGAGGAAACACCATATATTTT. Protein: CASRGGNTIYF.

As regards this clone: One end of the junction fails to match germline, which may point to a read error. The chain couples TRBV7-7 to TRBJ2-5, with TRBD2 matching over 8 bases. Per germline, CDR1 SSHAT and CDR2 FNYEAQ (reference sequence). The CDR3 is made up of 15 amino acids. CDR3 amino acids: CASSLRGGREETQYF. DNA for the CDR3: TGTGCTAGCAGCCTACGGGGGGGTAGGGAAGAGACCCAGTACTTC.

V and J are TRBV15 and TRBJ2-7; TRBD2 matches 7 bases. After removal of 0 bases from V and 7 bases from J, the junction contained 3 bases not matched to a gene. This CDR3 comprises 13 residues. Germline-derived CDR1 and CDR2 are LNHNV and YYDKDF (reference sequence). CDR3 protein: CATSRDTGGEQYF. CDR3 DNA sequence: TGTGCCACCAGCAGAGATACGGGGGGAGAGCAGTACTTC. The full variable domain, completed using reference TRBV15 and TRBJ2-7, is DAMVIQNPRYQVTQFGKPVTLSCSQTLNHNVMYWYQQKSSQAPKLLFHYYDKDFNNEADTPDNFQSRRPNTSFCFLDIRSPGLGDTAMYLCATSRDTGGEQYFGPGTRLTVT.

The genes are TRBV10-1 and TRBJ2-5, with D possibly being TRBD1 (5 bases). The CDR3 spans 15 residues. The ends were cut back, 0 bases at V and 7 bases at J, with 15 bases in the middle. Per the germline V gene, CDR1 is WNHNN and CDR2 is SYGVQD (reference sequence). Written as DNA, the CDR3 is TGCGCCAGCAGTGAGTCTCAAGGGGATTCCGGGACCCAGTACTTC. Its protein product is CASSESQGDSGTQYF.

V is TRBV19 and J is TRBJ1-5, with D uncertain. Trimming removed 6 bases at V and 3 bases at J, with 18 bases between. The CDR3 runs 16 residues. Germline V gene lookup returns CDR1 LNHDA and CDR2 SQIVND (reference sequence). CDR3 in amino acids: CASSPLGQANNQPQHF. The CDR3 DNA follows: TGTGCCAGTAGCCCCCTCGGGCAGGCCAACAATCAGCCCCAGCATTTT.

This clone was recorded only once. Other DNA sequences from this sample encode an identical CDR3 as well. J is TRBJ1-5 and V is TRBV5-6; D not resolved. Trimming removed 0 bases at V and 1 base at J, with 8 bases between. This CDR3 spans 15 amino acids. Germline CDR1 is SGHDT and CDR2 is YYEEEE. CDR3 in amino acids: CASSLGQVSNQPQHF. CDR3 DNA sequence: TGTGCCAGCAGCTTGGGCCAGGTGAGCAATCAGCCCCAGCATTTT. The entire variable domain, with the rest obtained from reference TRBV5-6 and TRBJ1-5, is as follows: DAGVTQSPTHLIKTRGQQVTLRCSPKSGHDTVSWYQQALGQGPQFIFQYYEEEERQRGNFPDRFSGHQFPNYSSELNVNALLLGDSALYLCASSLGQVSNQPQHFGDGTRLSIL.

The chain employs TRBV6-6 and TRBJ2-3, with TRBD2 matching over 12 bases. CDR1 and CDR2 (germline): MNHNY, SVGAGI (reference sequence). Germline trimming cut 8 bases from V and 5 bases from J; bases unmatched to any gene: 2. The CDR3 has 13 amino acids. CDR3 residues: CASRTSGKDTQYF. The CDR3 DNA sequence: TGTGCCAGCCGGACTAGCGGGAAAGATACGCAGTATTTT.

J is TRBJ2-6 and V is TRBV5-1, with D tentatively TRBD1 (6 bases). This CDR3 spans 16 amino acids. Trimming left V 7 bases short and J 0 bases short, with 14 bases between. Germline-derived CDR1 and CDR2 are SGHRS and YFSETQ. CDR3 in amino acids: CASQTGWSSGANVLTF. In nucleotides, the CDR3 is TGCGCCAGCCAGACAGGCTGGAGCTCTGGGGCCAACGTCCTGACTTTC.

There are a few counts of this clone. V usage is TRBV4-1 and J usage is TRBJ1-2, with a possible D match to TRBD1 (5 bases). The CDR3 covers 13 residues. Between the trimmed V and J ends, which lost 4 bases and 13 bases, there was a span of 19 bases. Germline CDR1 reads MGHRA; CDR2 reads YSYEKL. The CDR3 is CASSRSGTWDCTF. The CDR3, as DNA: TGCGCCAGCAGCCGTTCCGGGACCTGGGACTGCACCTTC.

The chain links TRBV2 to TRBJ1-5; D possibly corresponds to TRBD1 (6 bases). Trimming shortened V by 6 bases and J by 2 bases, and 8 bases separated the two germline ends. This CDR3 has 13 amino acids. Germline CDR1 SNHLY, CDR2 FYNNEI. The CDR3: CASRSGGNQPQHF. The CDR3 DNA follows: TGTGCCAGCAGATCAGGGGGCAATCAGCCCCAGCATTTT.